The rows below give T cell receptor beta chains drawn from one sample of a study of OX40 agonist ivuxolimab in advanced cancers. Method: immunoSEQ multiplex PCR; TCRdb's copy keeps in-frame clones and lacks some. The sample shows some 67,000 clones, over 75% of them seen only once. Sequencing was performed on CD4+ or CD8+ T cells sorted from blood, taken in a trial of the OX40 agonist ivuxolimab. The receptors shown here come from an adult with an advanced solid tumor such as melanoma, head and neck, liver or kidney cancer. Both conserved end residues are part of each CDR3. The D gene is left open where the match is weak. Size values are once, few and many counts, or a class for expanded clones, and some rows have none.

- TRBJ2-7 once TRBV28 TGTGCCAGCAGCGGGGAGGTGGAGCAGTACTTC CASSGEVEQYF
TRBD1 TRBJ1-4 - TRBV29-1 TGCAGCGCTAAGGACAGGGGCGGGAATGAAAAACTGTTTTTT CSAKDRGGNEKLFF
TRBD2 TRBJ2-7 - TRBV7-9 TGTGCCAGCAGCTTAGCAGCGGGAAACGAGCAGTACTTC CASSLAAGNEQYF
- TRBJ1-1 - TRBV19 TGTGCCAGTAGTTCCAGGGGTACTAACACTGAAGCTTTCTTT CASSSRGTNTEAFF
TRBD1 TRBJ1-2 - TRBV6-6 TGTGCCAGCAGTTACGGGTTGGGACAGCAATTGGACACCTTC CASSYGLGQQLDTF
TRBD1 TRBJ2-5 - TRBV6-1 TGTGCCAGCTCCGAAGGGACAGCTGGGGAGACCCAGTACTTC CASSEGTAGETQYF
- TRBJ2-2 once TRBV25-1 TGTGCCAGCAGTGGCCGGGGTAACACCGGGGAGCTGTTTTTT CASSGRGNTGELFF
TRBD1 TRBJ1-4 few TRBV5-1 TGCGCCAGCAGCTGGGGGACAGGGATGAAACTGTTTTTT CASSWGTGMKLFF
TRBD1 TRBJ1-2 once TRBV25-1 TGTGCCAGCAGTTATAATCCAGGGGGATCCGGTTATGGCTACACCTTC CASSYNPGGSGYGYTF
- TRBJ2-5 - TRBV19 TGTGCCAGTAGTCTGGTGGGTGGGGAGACCCAGTACTTC CASSLVGGETQYF
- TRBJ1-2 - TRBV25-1 TGTGCCAGCAGTTCCCCGACCCGGGGATATGGCTACACCTTC CASSSPTRGYGYTF
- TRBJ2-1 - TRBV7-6 TGTGCCAGCAGCTTAGGTAGCAGTCCCCCCAATGAGCAGTTCTTC CASSLGSSPPNEQFF
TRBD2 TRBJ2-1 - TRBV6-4 TGTGCCAGCAGTGAACGGGAGGGCTATAATGAGCAGTTCTTC CASSEREGYNEQFF
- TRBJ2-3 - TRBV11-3 TGTGCCAGCAGCTTAGGTAGCACAGATACGCAGTATTTT CASSLGSTDTQYF
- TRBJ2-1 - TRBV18 TGTGCCAGCTCACCGGGGGGTACCTATGAGCAGTTCTTC CASSPGGTYEQFF
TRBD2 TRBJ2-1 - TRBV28 TGTGCCAGCAGTTCACCCAAACAGCGGGAGGGCCGGTATGAGCAGTTCTTC CASSSPKQREGRYEQFF
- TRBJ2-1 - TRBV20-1 TGCAGTGTCACGATCTCAGACCAGCAGTTCTTC CSVTISDQQFF
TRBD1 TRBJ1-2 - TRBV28 TGTGCCAGCAGTTTTTCCGGGCTGACAGGGGATGGCTACACCTTC CASSFSGLTGDGYTF
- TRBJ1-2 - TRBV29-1 TGCAGCTCTGAGGACAGAAGACATGGCTACACCTTC CSSEDRRHGYTF
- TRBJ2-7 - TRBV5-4 TGTGCCAGCAGCTTGGTCCAGCAGGGACGCTACGAGCAGTACTTC CASSLVQQGRYEQYF
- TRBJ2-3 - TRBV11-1 TGTGCCAGCAGCTTAGTGGGGTTGGGGGCCTCTAGCACAGATACGCAGTATTTT CASSLVGLGASSTDTQYF
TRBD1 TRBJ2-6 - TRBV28 TGTGCCAGCAGTTTATATGACAGGGGGACCAACGTCCTGACTTTC CASSLYDRGTNVLTF
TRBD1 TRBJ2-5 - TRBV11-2 TGTGCCAGCAGCGCTACAGGGGGCGGAGAGACCCAGTACTTC CASSATGGGETQYF
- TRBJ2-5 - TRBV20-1 TGCAGTGCTAAAGCGGAAGAGACCCAGTACTTC CSAKAEETQYF
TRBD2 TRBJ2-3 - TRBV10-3 TGTGCCATCAGTGATGAACTAGCGATTAGCACAGATACGCAGTATTTT CAISDELAISTDTQYF
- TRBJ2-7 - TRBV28 TGTGCCAGCAGTCTCCTTTCAAGGATGGGCTACGAGCAGTACTTC CASSLLSRMGYEQYF
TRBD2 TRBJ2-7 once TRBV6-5 TGTGCCAGCAGTTTAGGGACTAGCGGTACCCCCTACGAGCAGTACTTC CASSLGTSGTPYEQYF
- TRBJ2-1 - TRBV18 TGTGCCAGCTCACCACCGTCCGGGGGCGGGAGAGGCAATGAGCAGTTCTTC CASSPPSGGGRGNEQFF
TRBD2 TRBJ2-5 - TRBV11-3 TGTGCCAGCAGCCCCCCGGGGGGGGAGACCCAGTACTTC CASSPPGGETQYF
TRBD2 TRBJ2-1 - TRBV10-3 TGTGCCATCAGTTCTAGCGGAAGCTCCTACAATGAGCAGTTCTTC CAISSSGSSYNEQFF
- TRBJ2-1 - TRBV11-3 TGTGCCAGCAGCCAACCAGGACTGTTTAATGAGCAGTTCTTC CASSQPGLFNEQFF
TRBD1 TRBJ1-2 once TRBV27 TGTGCCAGCAGTTACAGGGGGCAGTATGGCTACACCTTC CASSYRGQYGYTF
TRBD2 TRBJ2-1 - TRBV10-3 TGTGCCATCAGTGAGTCGAGGTTAACTAGCGGGGCAGGTGAGCAGTTCTTC CAISESRLTSGAGEQFF
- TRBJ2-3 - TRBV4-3 TGCGCCAGCAGCCCGGGACCCCCCACAGATACGCAGTATTTT CASSPGPPTDTQYF
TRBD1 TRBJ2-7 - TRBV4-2 TGTGCCAGCAGCCAACCGACAGGGGGTCGGAACGAGCAGTACTTC CASSQPTGGRNEQYF
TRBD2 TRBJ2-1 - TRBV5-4 TGTGCCAGCAGCTTGGGTAGTGGGGAGGGGAAGGTCGAGCAGTTCTTC CASSLGSGEGKVEQFF
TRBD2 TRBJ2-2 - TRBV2 TGTGCCAGCAGTTATCTAGCGGGAGACACCGGGGAGCTGTTTTTT CASSYLAGDTGELFF
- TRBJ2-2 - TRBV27 TGTGCCAGCCGCCCCATAACGGTGAACACCGGGGAGCTGTTTTTT CASRPITVNTGELFF
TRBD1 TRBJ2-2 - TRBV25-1 TGTGCCAGCAAGGGACAGCCGAACACCGGGGAGCTGTTTTTT CASKGQPNTGELFF
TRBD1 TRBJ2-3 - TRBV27 TGTGCCAGCAACCTCCAGGGGGCCAATACGCAGTATTTT CASNLQGANTQYF